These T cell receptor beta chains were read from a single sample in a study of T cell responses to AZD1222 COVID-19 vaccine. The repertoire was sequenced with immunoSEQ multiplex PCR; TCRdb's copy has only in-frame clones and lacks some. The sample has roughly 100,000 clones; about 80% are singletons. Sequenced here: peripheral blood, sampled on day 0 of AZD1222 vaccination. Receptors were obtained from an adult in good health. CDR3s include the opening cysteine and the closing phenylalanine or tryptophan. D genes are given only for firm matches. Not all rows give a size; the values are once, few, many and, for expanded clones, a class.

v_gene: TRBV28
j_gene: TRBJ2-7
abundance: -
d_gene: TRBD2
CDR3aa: CASSTPGLAGSYEQYF
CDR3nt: TGTGCCAGCAGTACCCCAGGACTAGCGGGCTCTTACGAGCAGTACTTC

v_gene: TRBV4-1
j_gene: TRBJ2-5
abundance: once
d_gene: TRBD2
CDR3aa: CASSQDPHSGVQYF
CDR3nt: TGCGCCAGCAGCCAAGACCCCCACAGCGGGGTCCAGTACTTC

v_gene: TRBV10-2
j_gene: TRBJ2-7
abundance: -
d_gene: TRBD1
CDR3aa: CASRLGQGAYEQYF
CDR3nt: TGCGCCAGCAGATTAGGACAGGGAGCCTACGAGCAGTACTTC

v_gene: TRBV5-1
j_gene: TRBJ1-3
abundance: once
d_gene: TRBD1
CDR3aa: CASSARTGNGNTIYF
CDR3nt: TGCGCCAGCAGCGCCCGGACAGGGAATGGAAACACCATATATTTT

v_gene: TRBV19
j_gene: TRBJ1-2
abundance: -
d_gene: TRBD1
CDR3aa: CASSIPGQGPWRGYTF
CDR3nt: TGTGCCAGTAGTATCCCCGGACAGGGCCCGTGGAGAGGCTACACCTTC

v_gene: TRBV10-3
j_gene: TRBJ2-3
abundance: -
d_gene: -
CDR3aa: CAISDVSRTDTQYF
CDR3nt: TGTGCCATCAGTGACGTAAGTCGCACAGATACGCAGTATTTT

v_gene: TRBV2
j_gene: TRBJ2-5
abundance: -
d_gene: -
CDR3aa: CASYPSGVGETQYF
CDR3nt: TGTGCCAGTTACCCGTCCGGGGTGGGAGAGACCCAGTACTTC

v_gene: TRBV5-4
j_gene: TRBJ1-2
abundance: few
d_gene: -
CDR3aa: CASSSPTPVYGYTF
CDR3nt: TGTGCCAGCAGCTCGCCCACGCCGGTCTATGGCTACACCTTC

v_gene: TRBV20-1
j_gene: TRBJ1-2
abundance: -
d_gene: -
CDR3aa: CSASRRGSWQRDSNYGYTF
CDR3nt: TGCAGTGCTAGTAGGCGGGGCTCGTGGCAGCGAGATTCTAACTATGGCTACACCTTC

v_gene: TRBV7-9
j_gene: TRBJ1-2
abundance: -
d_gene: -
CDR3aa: CASSPAGGAGYTF
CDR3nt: TGTGCCAGCAGCCCGGCGGGGGGGGCTGGCTACACCTTC